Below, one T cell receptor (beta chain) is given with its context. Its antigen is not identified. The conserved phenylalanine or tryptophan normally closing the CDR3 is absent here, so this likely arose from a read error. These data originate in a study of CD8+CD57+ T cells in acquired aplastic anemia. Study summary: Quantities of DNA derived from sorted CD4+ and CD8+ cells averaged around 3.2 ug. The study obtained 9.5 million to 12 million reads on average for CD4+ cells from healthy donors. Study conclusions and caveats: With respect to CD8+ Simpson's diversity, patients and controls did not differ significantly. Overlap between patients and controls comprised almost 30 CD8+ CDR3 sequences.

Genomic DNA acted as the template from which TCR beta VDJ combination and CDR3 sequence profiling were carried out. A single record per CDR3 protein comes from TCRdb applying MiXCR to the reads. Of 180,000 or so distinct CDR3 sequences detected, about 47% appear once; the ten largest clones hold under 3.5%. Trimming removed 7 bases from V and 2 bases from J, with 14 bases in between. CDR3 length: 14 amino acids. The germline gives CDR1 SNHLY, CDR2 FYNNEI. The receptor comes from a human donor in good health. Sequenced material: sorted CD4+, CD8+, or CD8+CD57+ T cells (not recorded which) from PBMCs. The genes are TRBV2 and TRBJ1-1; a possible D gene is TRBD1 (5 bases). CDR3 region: CASIPGPDNTEAFS. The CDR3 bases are TGTGCCAGCATCCCGGGACCGGATAACACTGAAGCTTTCTCT.